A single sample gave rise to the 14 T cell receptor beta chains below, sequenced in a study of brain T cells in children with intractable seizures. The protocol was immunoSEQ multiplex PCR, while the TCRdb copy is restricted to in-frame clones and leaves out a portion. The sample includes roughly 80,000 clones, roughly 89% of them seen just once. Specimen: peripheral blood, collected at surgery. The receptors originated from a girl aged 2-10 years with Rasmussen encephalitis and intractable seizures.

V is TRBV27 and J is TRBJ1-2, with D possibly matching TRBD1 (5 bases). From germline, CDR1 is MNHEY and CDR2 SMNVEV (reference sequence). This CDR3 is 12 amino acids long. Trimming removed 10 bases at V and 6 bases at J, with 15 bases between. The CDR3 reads CATTSMGHGYTF. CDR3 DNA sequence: TGTGCCACCACCTCGATGGGGCATGGCTACACCTTC.

CDR3 residues: CASSLAAGVAQTQYF. The CDR3 region has the DNA TGTGCCAGCAGCTTAGCAGCGGGAGTCGCCCAGACCCAGTACTTC. The chain uses TRBV11-2 and TRBJ2-5, with 8 bases matching TRBD2. V was pared by 1 base and J by 6 bases, with 7 bases of the junction left unmatched. The V gene's germline CDR1 is SGHAT and CDR2 FQNNGV. The CDR3 loop spans 15 amino acids.

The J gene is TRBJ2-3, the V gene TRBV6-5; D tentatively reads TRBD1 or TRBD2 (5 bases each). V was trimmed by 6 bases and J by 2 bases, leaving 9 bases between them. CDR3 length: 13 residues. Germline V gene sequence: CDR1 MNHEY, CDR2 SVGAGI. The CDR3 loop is CASSPGTTDTQYF. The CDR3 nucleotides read TGTGCCAGCAGCCCCGGGACCACAGATACGCAGTATTTT.

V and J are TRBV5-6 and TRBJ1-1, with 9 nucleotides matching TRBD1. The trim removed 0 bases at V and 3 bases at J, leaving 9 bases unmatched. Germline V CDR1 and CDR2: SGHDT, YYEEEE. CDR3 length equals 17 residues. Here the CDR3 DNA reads TGTGCCAGCAGCTTGGGTTCCGGACAGGGGTTGCACACTGAAGCTTTCTTT. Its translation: CASSLGSGQGLHTEAFF. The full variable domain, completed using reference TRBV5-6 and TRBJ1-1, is DAGVTQSPTHLIKTRGQQVTLRCSPKSGHDTVSWYQQALGQGPQFIFQYYEEEERQRGNFPDRFSGHQFPNYSSELNVNALLLGDSALYLCASSLGSGQGLHTEAFFGQGTRLTVV.

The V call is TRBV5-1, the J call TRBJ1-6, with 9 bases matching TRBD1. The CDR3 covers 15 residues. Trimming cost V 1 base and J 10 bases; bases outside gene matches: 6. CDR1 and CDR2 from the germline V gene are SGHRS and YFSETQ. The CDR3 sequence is CASSLSRDRASPLHF. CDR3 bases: TGCGCCAGCAGCTTGTCTCGGGACAGGGCCTCACCCCTCCACTTT.

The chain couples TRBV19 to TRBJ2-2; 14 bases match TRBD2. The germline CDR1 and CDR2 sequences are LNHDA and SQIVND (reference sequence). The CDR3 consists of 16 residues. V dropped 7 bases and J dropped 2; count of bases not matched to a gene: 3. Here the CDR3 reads CASTGTSGSNTGELFF. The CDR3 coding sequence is TGTGCCAGTACCGGGACTAGCGGGAGCAACACCGGGGAGCTGTTTTTT. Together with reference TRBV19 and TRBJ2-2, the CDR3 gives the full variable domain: DGGITQSPKYLFRKEGQNVTLSCEQNLNHDAMYWYRQDPGQGLRLIYYSQIVNDFQKGDIAEGYSVSREKKESFPLTVTSAQKNPTAFYLCASTGTSGSNTGELFFGEGSRLTVL.

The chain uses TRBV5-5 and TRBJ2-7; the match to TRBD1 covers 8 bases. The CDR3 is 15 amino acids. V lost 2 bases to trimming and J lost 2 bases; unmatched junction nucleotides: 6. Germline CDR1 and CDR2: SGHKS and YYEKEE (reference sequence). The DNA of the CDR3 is TGTGCCAGCAGCTTAGGACAGGGATCTACCTACGAGCAGTACTTC. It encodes CASSLGQGSTYEQYF.

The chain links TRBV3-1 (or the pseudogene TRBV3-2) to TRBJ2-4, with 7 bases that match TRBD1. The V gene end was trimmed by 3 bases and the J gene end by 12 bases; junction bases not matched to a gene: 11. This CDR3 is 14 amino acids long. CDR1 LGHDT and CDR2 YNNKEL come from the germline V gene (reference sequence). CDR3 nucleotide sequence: TGTGCCAGCAGCCACTTGGCTTTAGGGGGCCGTCAGTACTTC. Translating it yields CASSHLALGGRQYF.

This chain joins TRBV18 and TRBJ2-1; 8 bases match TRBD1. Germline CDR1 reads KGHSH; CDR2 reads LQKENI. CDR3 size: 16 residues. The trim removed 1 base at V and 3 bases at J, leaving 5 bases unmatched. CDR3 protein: CASSPRTGGGYNEQFF. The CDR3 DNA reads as TGTGCCAGCTCACCACGAACAGGGGGAGGCTACAATGAGCAGTTCTTC.

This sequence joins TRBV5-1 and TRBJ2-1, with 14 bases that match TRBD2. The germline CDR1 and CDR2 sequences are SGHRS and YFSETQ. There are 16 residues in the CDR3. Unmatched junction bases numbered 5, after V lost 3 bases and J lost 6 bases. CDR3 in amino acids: CASSSPGTSGSNEQFF. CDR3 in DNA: TGCGCCAGCAGCTCCCCGGGGACTAGCGGGAGCAATGAGCAGTTCTTC.

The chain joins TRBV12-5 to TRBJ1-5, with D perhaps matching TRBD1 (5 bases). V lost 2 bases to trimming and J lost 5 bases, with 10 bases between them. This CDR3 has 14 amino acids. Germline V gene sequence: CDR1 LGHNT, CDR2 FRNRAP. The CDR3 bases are TGTGCTAGTGGTTTGAATCTGGGACATCAGCCCCAGCATTTT. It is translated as CASGLNLGHQPQHF. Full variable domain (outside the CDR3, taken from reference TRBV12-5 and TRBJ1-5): DARVTQTPRHKVTEMGQEVTMRCQPILGHNTVFWYRQTMMQGLELLAYFRNRAPLDDSGMPKDRFSAEMPDATLATLKIQPSEPRDSAVYFCASGLNLGHQPQHFGDGTRLSIL.

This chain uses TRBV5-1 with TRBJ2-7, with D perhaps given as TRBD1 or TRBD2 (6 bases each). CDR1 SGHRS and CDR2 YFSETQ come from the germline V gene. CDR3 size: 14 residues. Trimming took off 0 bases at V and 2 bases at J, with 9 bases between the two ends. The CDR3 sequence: CASSLAGGPYEQYF. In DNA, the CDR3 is TGCGCCAGCAGCTTGGCCGGGGGCCCCTACGAGCAGTACTTC.

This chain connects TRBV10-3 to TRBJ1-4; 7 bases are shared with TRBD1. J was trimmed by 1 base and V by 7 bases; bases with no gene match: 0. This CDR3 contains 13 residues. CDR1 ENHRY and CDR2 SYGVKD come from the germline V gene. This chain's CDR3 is CAINRGTNEKLFF. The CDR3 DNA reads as TGTGCCATCAACAGGGGAACTAATGAAAAACTGTTTTTT.

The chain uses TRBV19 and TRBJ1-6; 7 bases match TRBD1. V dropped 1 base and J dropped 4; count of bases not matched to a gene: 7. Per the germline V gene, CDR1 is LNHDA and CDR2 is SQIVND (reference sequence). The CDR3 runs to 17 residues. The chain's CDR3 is CASSIGPGTVYNSPLHF. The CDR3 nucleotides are TGTGCCAGTAGTATAGGCCCCGGGACAGTTTATAATTCACCCCTCCACTTT. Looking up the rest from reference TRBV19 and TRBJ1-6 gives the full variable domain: DGGITQSPKYLFRKEGQNVTLSCEQNLNHDAMYWYRQDPGQGLRLIYYSQIVNDFQKGDIAEGYSVSREKKESFPLTVTSAQKNPTAFYLCASSIGPGTVYNSPLHFGNGTRLTVT.